The next 19 T cell receptor beta chains were all read from a single sample in a study of T cells in Graves' hyperthyroidism and ophthalmopathy. The CDR3 regions of TCR beta were amplified from RNA transcripts. TCR CDR3 underwent first-round RT-PCR with the HTBI primer set. From the multiplex PCR reads, TCRdb called clonotypes with MiXCR, one entry per CDR3 protein. The sample lists some 550,000 distinct CDR3 sequences; around 21% were seen once. Sequenced input: blood. These receptors were taken from a young man with Graves' hyperthyroidism.

This clonotype was picked up many times. CDR3 DNA sequence: TGTGCCAGCAGCCCACGGGTCCAAGAGACCCAGTACTTC. Protein sequence: CASSPRVQETQYF. The chain has TRBV7-8 and TRBJ2-5, with no clear D. The CDR3 loop spans 13 amino acids. Trimming removed 5 bases at V and 1 base at J, with 8 bases between. Germline V gives CDR1 SGHVS, CDR2 FQNEAQ.

This clonotype was seen many times. This chain uses TRBV20-1 with TRBJ2-7; D is ambiguous. The CDR3 runs to 14 residues. V lost 0 bases and J lost 3, with 12 bases in between. Germline lookup yields CDR1 DFQATT and CDR2 SNEGSKA (reference sequence). CDR3 in DNA: TGCAGTGCTAGAGATCGGCCCGGCCACTACGAGCAGTACTTC. Protein product: CSARDRPGHYEQYF.

This clonotype was observed a few times. CDR3 protein: CASRNPGTGTYEQYF. As DNA, the CDR3 is TGTGCCAGCAGAAACCCCGGGACGGGGACCTACGAGCAGTACTTC. V is TRBV28 and J is TRBJ2-7; the D call may be TRBD1 or TRBD2 (5 bases each). V was trimmed by 6 bases and J by 2 bases, leaving 17 bases between them. The CDR3 is made up of 15 amino acids. From germline, CDR1 is MDHEN and CDR2 SYDVKM.

This clonotype came up many times. The chain couples TRBV20-1 to TRBJ2-7; TRBD1 matches 7 bases. CDR1 DFQATT and CDR2 SNEGSKA come from the germline V gene (reference sequence). The CDR3 has 15 residues. The junction had 5 bases not matched to a gene; V was cut back by 0 bases and J by 0 bases. CDR3 sequence reads: CSARDGRDSSYEQYF. For the CDR3, the DNA is TGCAGTGCTAGAGATGGAAGGGACAGCTCCTACGAGCAGTACTTC.

This clonotype has just a few counts. The chain combines TRBV7-8 with TRBJ2-2, with a possible D match to TRBD2 (5 bases). Germline values: CDR1 SGHVS, CDR2 FQNEAQ. The CDR3 is 16 amino acids. Trimming left V 5 bases short and J 6 bases short, with 19 bases between. The CDR3 reads CASSPIMGYGAGELFF. CDR3 coding DNA: TGTGCCAGCAGCCCCATCATGGGTTACGGGGCCGGGGAGCTGTTTTTT.

The chain employs TRBV5-1 and TRBJ2-4; D not resolved. Trimming pared 1 base from V and 3 bases from J, leaving 8 bases between. Germline CDR1 SGHRS, CDR2 YFSETQ. The CDR3 runs to 14 residues. The CDR3 DNA follows: TGCGCCAGCAGCTTGAGCCGCGACAAAAACATTCAGTACTTC. Protein product: CASSLSRDKNIQYF.

With respect to this clonotype: A junction boundary mismatches the germline segment, possibly from a read error. The CDR3 DNA sequence: TGTGCCAGCATCTTAGAGGGGTCCGAGCAGTACTTC. Its translation is CASILEGSEQYF. The chain recombines TRBV7-9 with TRBJ2-7; D tentatively fits TRBD1 or TRBD2 (5 bases each). Germline V gene sequence: CDR1 SEHNR, CDR2 FQNEAQ (reference sequence). The CDR3 has 12 amino acids.

This clonotype appeared a few times. The V call is TRBV20-1, the J call TRBJ1-1; TRBD1 aligns across 9 bases. Unmatched junction bases numbered 4, after V lost 4 bases and J lost 10 bases. In germline, CDR1 is DFQATT, CDR2 SNEGSKA (reference sequence). The CDR3 extends over 11 amino acids. The CDR3 DNA follows: TGCAGTGCTACGGACAGGGGCGCAGCTTTCTTT. It translates to CSATDRGAAFF.

The rearrangement links TRBV12-3 or TRBV12-4 to TRBJ1-5; a weak D match, TRBD1 (5 bases). This CDR3 region has 15 residues. The ends were cut back, 5 bases at V and 7 bases at J, with 18 bases in the middle. The CDR3 sequence: CASSPHLQAGQPQHF. The DNA of the CDR3 is TGTGCCAGCAGTCCTCATTTACAGGCAGGACAGCCCCAGCATTTT.

The chain combines TRBV25-1 with TRBJ1-1; TRBD1 is a possible D gene (5 bases). Germline CDR1 reads MGHDK; CDR2 reads SYGVNS. The V end lost 4 bases, the J end lost 0 bases, and 24 bases lay between the germline ends. This CDR3 comprises 19 residues. CDR3 coding DNA: TGTGCCAGCAGTGGGGTAAAGGGGAGGACCACTCACATGAACACTGAAGCTTTCTTT. Amino acid sequence: CASSGVKGRTTHMNTEAFF.

This clonotype has at least ten counts. The DNA of the CDR3 is TGTGCCAGCAGTGCCCTACCGGACAGGGGGCGAGGGCCCGAGCAGTACTTC. Translating gives CASSALPDRGRGPEQYF. The chain joins TRBV6-1 to TRBJ2-7; 11 nucleotides agree with TRBD1. This CDR3 has 17 residues. V dropped 4 bases and J dropped 6; count of bases not matched to a gene: 14. The germline CDR1 and CDR2 sequences are MNHNS and SASEGT.

This clonotype has ten or more counts. This sequence joins TRBV2 and TRBJ1-2, with a possible D match to TRBD1 (6 bases). CDR1 is SNHLY and CDR2 is FYNNEI in the germline V gene. The CDR3 covers 14 residues. V lost 8 bases to trimming and J lost 2 bases, with 15 bases between them. The CDR3 reads CASARGAMNYGYTF. Written as DNA, the CDR3 is TGTGCCAGCGCACGGGGGGCAATGAACTATGGCTACACCTTC.

In its sample, this clonotype was seen many times. The chain carries TRBV6-2 or TRBV6-3 and TRBJ1-1; the match to TRBD1 covers 8 bases. The germline CDR1 and CDR2 sequences are MNHEY and SVGEGT. This CDR3 comprises 18 residues. V lost 2 bases, J lost 6 bases, and 17 bases stayed unmatched. CDR3 bases: TGTGCCAGCAGTTACGGGACAGGACGTAATGGTAAAGGTTCTGAAGCTTTCTTT. It yields the protein CASSYGTGRNGKGSEAFF.

The V call is TRBV4-1, the J call TRBJ2-2, with a weak D call TRBD2 (6 bases). Looked up from germline, CDR1 is MGHRA and CDR2 is YSYEKL. CDR3 size: 15 residues. V was shortened by 3 bases and J by 5 bases, with 13 bases between the two germline ends. The CDR3 is CASSQAFGGTGELFF. DNA for the CDR3: TGCGCCAGCAGCCAGGCCTTTGGGGGGACCGGGGAGCTGTTTTTT.

Ten or more counts support this clonotype. The rearrangement joins TRBV20-1 to TRBJ1-1; tentatively, D is TRBD1 (5 bases). The CDR3 is 12 amino acids. V was clipped by 6 bases and J by 1 base, with 9 bases between them. Germline V gene lookup returns CDR1 DFQATT and CDR2 SNEGSKA (reference sequence). CDR3 nucleotide sequence: TGCAGTGCGAGGGGATCGAACACTGAAGCTTTCTTT. It is translated as CSARGSNTEAFF.

This clonotype showed up many times. The rearrangement uses TRBV12-3 or TRBV12-4 and TRBJ1-1, with 7 positions matching TRBD1. The CDR3 extends over 16 amino acids. V lost 5 bases, J lost 7 bases, and 16 bases stayed unmatched. CDR3 loop: CASSLRVGRGMGEAFF. CDR3 sequence (DNA): TGTGCCAGCAGTCTCCGGGTCGGCAGGGGGATGGGTGAAGCTTTCTTT.

This clonotype was seen a single time. This chain connects TRBV10-2 to TRBJ2-5; 11 positions match TRBD2. The CDR3 contains 15 residues. V dropped 4 bases and J dropped 5; count of bases not matched to a gene: 6. The germline CDR1 and CDR2 sequences are WSHSY and SAAADI. CDR3 in DNA: TGCGCCAGCAGTGGACTAGCGGGATCTGGTGAGACCCAGTACTTC. Amino acid sequence: CASSGLAGSGETQYF.

There are a few counts of this clonotype. The gene calls are TRBV19 and TRBJ1-2; TRBD1 agrees at 8 bases. V trimming: 6 bases; J trimming: 6 bases; junction bases outside the gene matches: 9. Per germline, CDR1 LNHDA and CDR2 SQIVND (reference sequence). This CDR3 is built from 14 residues. This CDR3 is CASSWGRGRDGYTF. CDR3 bases: TGTGCCAGTAGCTGGGGCAGGGGGCGCGATGGCTACACCTTC.

The chain has TRBV27 and TRBJ1-1, with D perhaps matching TRBD1 (6 bases). Germline assignment: CDR1 MNHEY and CDR2 SMNVEV (reference sequence). V lost 7 bases and J 12 bases, leaving 18 bases between the germline ends. This CDR3 region has 12 residues. The CDR3 is CASTAEGGRTFF. CDR3 nucleotide sequence: TGTGCCAGCACCGCGGAGGGGGGGAGAACTTTCTTT.